This T cell receptor beta chain originates from a study of shared clonotypes between healthy human individuals. Libraries were prepared by immunoSEQ multiplex PCR; TCRdb keeps only in-frame clonotypes and omits some of them. Found here are roughly 1,600,000 clones, approximately 98.5% of them singletons; the top ten hold around 0.38%. Germline values: CDR1 SGHVS, CDR2 FQNEAQ. V lost 10 bases to trimming and J lost 3 bases, with 15 bases between them. This CDR3 has 13 amino acids. Comment on this clone: Its target is not known.

Findings and caveats of the study: Unshared clonotypes carried lower generation probabilities than those common to all four donors. Larger richness was generally estimated for naive than memory subsets.

Recent vaccinations or acute infections were absent in the healthy HIV-negative adult donors. V usage is TRBV7-8 and J usage is TRBJ1-1, with D tentatively TRBD1 (6 bases). The source is a man aged 25 to 40 in good health. The sequenced material came from naive CD4+ T cells sorted from blood. Subset meaning: CD45RA+ positively selected. CDR3 residues: CATFKGGDTEAFF. CDR3 DNA: TGTGCCACATTTAAAGGGGGAGACACTGAAGCTTTCTTT. Combining the CDR3 with reference TRBV7-8 and TRBJ1-1 gives the whole variable domain GAGVSQSPRYKVAKRGQDVALRCDPISGHVSLFWYQQALGQGPEFLTYFQNEAQLDKSGLPSDRFFAERPEGSVSTLKIQRTQQEDSAVYLCATFKGGDTEAFFGQGTRLTVV.